This record looks at one T cell receptor (beta chain) sequence and its context. The antigen is undetermined. This record belongs to a study of Tregs in tolerant kidney transplant recipients. Study overall: An approximately 3-day belatacept mixed lymphocyte reaction, sometimes plus 5-day graft donor restimulation, preceded CD4+CD25+CD127- sorting. Antibodies separated recipient from donor cells.

Assay used: immunoSEQ multiplex PCR; TCRdb lists only in-frame clones, some missing. The data show 15,000 to 20,000 clones, about two thirds seen once. CDR3 size: 16 residues. CDR1 is LGHNT, CDR2 FRNRAP, per germline. V was clipped by 7 bases and J by 4 bases; unmatched bases: 7. The sequence was obtained from a human donor in good health. The chain carries TRBV12-5 and TRBJ2-2, with 12 bases matching TRBD2. The sample comprised Tregs from blood cultured with allogeneic cells. The CDR3 bases are TGTGCTAGTGCCCCTACTAGCGGGGGGAGCACCGGGGAGCTGTTTTTT. Its translation: CASAPTSGGSTGELFF.